Each of the 16 T cell receptor beta chains below was sequenced from the same sample in a study of T cells in Graves' hyperthyroidism and ophthalmopathy (dated by TCRdb to the late 2010s). Library generation was performed with multiplex PCR. Sequenced on an Illumina HiSeq 2000. Amplification of TCR beta CDR3 regions was carried out from RNA transcripts. For the first round of RT-PCR on the TCR CDR3, the HTBI primer set was used together with the Qiagen OneStep RT-PCR kit. The public reads were reprocessed in TCRdb via fastp at Q25 and MiXCR, keeping in-frame beta chains. A single entry per CDR3 protein holds the most common genes and DNA from its merged rows. This sample gives under 350,000 distinct CDR3 sequences in total; about 13% of them show up just once. The ten largest make up 7.9% of the sample. The specimen was blood. These receptors came from a woman aged 40 to 50 with Graves' hyperthyroidism.

This clonotype has a handful of counts. This chain links TRBV6-2 or TRBV6-3 with TRBJ2-3; D gene unclear. Germline V gene lookup returns CDR1 MNHEY and CDR2 SVGEGT. This CDR3 is 12 amino acids long. The V end was cut by 2 bases, the J end by 7 bases, with 7 bases between. CDR3 DNA sequence: TGTGCCAGCAGTTACGCCGGATATACGCAGTATTTT. Translating it yields CASSYAGYTQYF.

This clonotype was seen at least ten times. The chain uses TRBV2 and TRBJ1-1; TRBD1 agrees at 11 bases. Trimming cost V 8 bases and J 1 base; bases outside gene matches: 3. Germline V gene lookup returns CDR1 SNHLY and CDR2 FYNNEI. This CDR3 spans 14 amino acids. The CDR3 nucleotides read TGTGCCAGCGGACAGGGGGCGAGGAACACTGAAGCTTTCTTT. This translates into CASGQGARNTEAFF.

This clonotype occurred a few times. The J gene is TRBJ2-7, the V gene TRBV5-8; D unclear. The ends were cut back, 0 bases at V and 3 bases at J, with 7 bases in the middle. Germline V gives CDR1 SGHTS, CDR2 YDEGEE. The CDR3 is made up of 13 amino acids. The CDR3 protein is CASSLDTDYEQYF. CDR3 sequence (DNA): TGTGCCAGCAGCTTGGACACAGACTACGAGCAGTACTTC. Variable domain in full (rest from reference TRBV5-8 and TRBJ2-7): EAGVTQSPTHLIKTRGQQATLRCSPISGHTSVYWYQQALGLGLQFLLWYDEGEERNRGNFPPRFSGRQFPNYSSELNVNALELEDSALYLCASSLDTDYEQYFGPGTRLTVT.

At least ten counts were recorded for this clonotype. V gene TRBV28 combines with J gene TRBJ2-4; D unresolved. V lost 2 bases, J lost 1 base, and 12 bases lay in between. This CDR3 comprises 16 residues. Germline V lookup: CDR1 MDHEN, CDR2 SYDVKM. The CDR3 sequence: CASSLGPELAKNIQYF. The CDR3 coding sequence is TGTGCCAGCAGTTTAGGACCGGAGTTGGCCAAAAACATTCAGTACTTC.

This clonotype appeared a single time. This chain joins TRBV20-1 and TRBJ2-5; 8 positions agree with TRBD2. V shed 5 bases and J 5 bases; nucleotides not matched to a gene: 16. The CDR3 runs 16 residues. Germline CDR1 and CDR2: DFQATT and SNEGSKA (reference sequence). CDR3 protein: CSARGDPGLGEETQYF. The DNA of the CDR3 is TGCAGTGCTCGAGGCGATCCGGGACTAGGGGAGGAGACCCAGTACTTC.

The table lists this clonotype with many counts. The chain is built from TRBV18 and TRBJ1-2, with D possibly TRBD1 on 5 matching bases. There are 14 residues in the CDR3. The V end was cut by 6 bases, the J end by 3 bases, with 14 bases between. Looked up from germline, CDR1 is KGHSH and CDR2 is LQKENI. The CDR3 DNA reads TGTGCCAGCTCCGGAGGGGTGCGTGACTATGGCTACACCTTC. Translating gives CASSGGVRDYGYTF.

This clonotype showed up many times. This chain links TRBV7-9 with TRBJ1-1; 7 nucleotides align to TRBD1. Germline trimming cut 0 bases from V and 1 base from J; bases unmatched to any gene: 8. The CDR3 has 17 amino acids. Germline CDR1 reads SEHNR; CDR2 reads FQNEAQ (reference sequence). The CDR3 DNA is TGTGCCAGCAGCTTAGCGCCTACCGGGACAGCGAACACTGAAGCTTTCTTT. Protein: CASSLAPTGTANTEAFF.

The rearrangement joins TRBV18 to TRBJ2-3; TRBD1 is a possible D gene (5 bases). The CDR3 has 17 amino acids. V lost 3 bases to trimming and J lost 0 bases, with 16 bases between them. In germline, CDR1 is KGHSH, CDR2 LQKENI. CDR3 nucleotide sequence: TGTGCCAGCTCACCGGTAGACAGAGTCTCTAGCACAGATACGCAGTATTTT. It translates to CASSPVDRVSSTDTQYF.

At least ten counts were recorded for this clonotype. V is TRBV28 and J is TRBJ2-1, with TRBD2 matching over 10 bases. The trim removed 3 bases at V and 0 bases at J, leaving 8 bases unmatched. The CDR3 has 18 amino acids. Per germline, CDR1 MDHEN and CDR2 SYDVKM. CDR3 sequence reads: CASSLNLAGVRSYNEQFF. In DNA, the CDR3 is TGTGCCAGCAGTTTGAATCTAGCGGGAGTTCGCTCCTACAATGAGCAGTTCTTC.

This clonotype was counted ten times or more. This chain connects TRBV7-2 to TRBJ1-2; the D gene is possibly TRBD1 (5 bases). V lost 4 bases and J lost 5, with 14 bases in between. The germline V gene encodes CDR1 SGHTA and CDR2 FQGNSA. This CDR3 has 14 residues. The CDR3 DNA follows: TGTGCCAGCAGCTCCGTTGGGGCCGATTATGGCTACACCTTC. Its translation: CASSSVGADYGYTF.

The rearrangement links TRBV10-3 to TRBJ2-1, with 8 positions matching TRBD2. V was pared by 0 bases and J by 15 bases, with 10 bases of the junction left unmatched. CDR1 ENHRY and CDR2 SYGVKD come from the germline V gene. This CDR3 has 14 residues. CDR3 sequence (DNA): TGTGCCATCAGTGAGTCGACCCCTAGCGGGCACCCGTTCTTC. This translates into CAISESTPSGHPFF.

This clonotype occurred many times. The V call is TRBV2, the J call TRBJ1-5; D call uncertain. Trimming shortened V by 8 bases and J by 5 bases, and 16 bases separated the two germline ends. The length of the CDR3 is 14 residues. Germline CDR1 reads SNHLY; CDR2 reads FYNNEI. The CDR3 DNA is TGTGCCAGCTTGTCAGGAAAAGGTGATCAGCCCCAGCATTTT. Residues: CASLSGKGDQPQHF.

This clonotype has only a few counts. The gene calls are TRBV4-2 and TRBJ1-5, with D possibly TRBD1 on 5 matching bases. The CDR3 runs to 17 residues. Germline CDR1 LGHNA, CDR2 YNFKEQ. Trimming pared 3 bases from V and 1 base from J, leaving 16 bases between. The CDR3 nucleotides are TGTGCCAGCAGCCATGGGGCAGCACACTCGAGCAATCAGCCCCAGCATTTT. It codes for CASSHGAAHSSNQPQHF.

A word on this clonotype: Given a much more abundant clone one base away, this may be a read error. The rearrangement joins TRBV5-1 to TRBJ2-7, with D perhaps given as TRBD1 or TRBD2 (5 bases each). V dropped 4 bases and J dropped 2 bases, with 13 bases sitting between them. The CDR3 length is 14 residues. Germline-derived CDR1 and CDR2 are SGHRS and YFSETQ. The CDR3 spells CASSPWDGPYEQYF. The CDR3 coding sequence is TGCGCCAGCAGCCCCTGGGACGGGCCCTACGAGCAGTACTTC.

There are a few counts of this clonotype. This chain uses TRBV6-2 or TRBV6-3 with TRBJ2-3, with 9 bases identical to TRBD2. V gave up 0 bases and J gave up 1 base; unmatched junction bases: 5. This CDR3 spans 17 amino acids. Germline V gene sequence: CDR1 MNHEY, CDR2 SVGEGT. CDR3 sequence reads: CASSYSSPSGGTDTQYF. CDR3 DNA: TGTGCCAGCAGTTACTCGTCTCCTAGCGGGGGCACAGATACGCAGTATTTT.

This clonotype showed up just a few times. Mismatch with germline at one junction end may stem from a read error. The chain employs TRBV7-8 and TRBJ2-1; D uncertain. Germline CDR1 is SGHVS and CDR2 is FQNEAQ. This CDR3 region has 15 residues. The CDR3 DNA reads as TGTGCCAGCAGCCTTGTCCACGGCTCCTACAATGGGCAGTTCTTC. Its protein is CASSLVHGSYNGQFF.